This T cell receptor beta chain was sequenced in a study of shared clonotypes between healthy human individuals. Study findings and constraints: The small donor group covered limited genetic and exposure diversity.

Genomic DNA of every subset was divided equally among multiple immunoSEQ plates. TCRdb's table, derived via immunoSEQ multiplex PCR, lists solely in-frame clones and lacks some. In the table there are millions of clones, about 95% of which are singletons. CD45RO-negative, CCR7-selected cells formed the naive CD8 fraction, which excluded terminally differentiated effector memory CD45RA+ cells. In its sample, this clone was seen once. Its antigen is not identified. This sample also contains other DNA sequences that code for the same CDR3. The CDR3 sequence is 13 residues long. The germline V gene has CDR1 MNHNY and CDR2 SVGAGI (reference sequence). V was trimmed by 0 bases and J by 4 bases, leaving 7 bases between them.

The source is a young man in good health. Sequenced: naive CD8+ T cells sorted from blood. The chain recombines TRBV6-6 with TRBJ2-7; the D gene is possibly TRBD1 (6 bases). CDR3 amino acids: CASSYSTGYEQYF. CDR3 bases: TGTGCCAGCAGTTACTCGACAGGATACGAGCAGTACTTC.